A single sample gave rise to the 30 T cell receptor beta chains below, sequenced in a study of blood T cell repertoires in COVID-19. The data were produced by immunoSEQ multiplex PCR, yet TCRdb's version contains in-frame clones alone and is incomplete. The table shows 300,000 to 450,000 clones, with 75% to 90% occurring only once. Sequences were obtained from PBMCs or T cells enriched from blood (not recorded which). Receptor source: a man aged 18 to 30 who had recovered from COVID-19.

The chain recombines TRBV6-1 with TRBJ1-5; D gene uncertain. The CDR3 loop spans 16 amino acids. V was trimmed by 2 bases and J by 2 bases, leaving 13 bases between them. Germline V gene lookup returns CDR1 MNHNS and CDR2 SASEGT. CDR3 residues: CASSENTVRGNQPQHF. The CDR3 DNA reads as TGTGCCAGCAGTGAAAATACGGTTCGGGGCAATCAGCCCCAGCATTTT.

The chain has TRBV3-1 (or the pseudogene TRBV3-2) and TRBJ1-6; D call uncertain. CDR3 length equals 15 residues. V was shortened by 7 bases and J by 0 bases, with 10 bases between the two germline ends. Germline CDR1 reads LGHDT; CDR2 reads YNNKEL (reference sequence). CDR3 sequence reads: CASTWGDSYNSPLHF. Here the CDR3 DNA reads TGTGCCAGCACCTGGGGAGACTCCTATAATTCACCCCTCCACTTT.

V usage is TRBV30 and J usage is TRBJ2-7; D remains ambiguous. CDR3 length: 13 residues. Trimming cost V 3 bases and J 5 bases, with 14 bases left between them. CDR1 GTSNPN and CDR2 SVGIG come from the germline V gene (reference sequence). CDR3 sequence (DNA): TGTGCCTGGAGCCCCCTCCCCAGTCACGAGCAGTACTTC. This encodes CAWSPLPSHEQYF.

The chain has TRBV3-1 (or the pseudogene TRBV3-2) and TRBJ1-6; 9 positions match TRBD1. Germline V gene sequence: CDR1 LGHDT, CDR2 YNNKEL (reference sequence). CDR3 length equals 15 residues. Unmatched junction bases numbered 2, after V lost 4 bases and J lost 4 bases. The CDR3 coding sequence is TGTGCCAGCAGCCCCGGACAGGGGTATAATTCACCCCTCCACTTT. Translated: CASSPGQGYNSPLHF.

V is TRBV27 and J is TRBJ2-3; 7 bases line up with TRBD2. The CDR3 is made up of 11 amino acids. CDR1 is MNHEY, CDR2 SMNVEV, per germline (reference sequence). V trimming: 8 bases; J trimming: 10 bases; junction bases outside the gene matches: 6. The CDR3, as DNA: TGTGCCAGCCGGGGAGGGCACGCGCAGTATTTT. Translation gives CASRGGHAQYF.

The chain uses TRBV18 and TRBJ1-1, with TRBD1 matching over 11 bases. Germline assignment: CDR1 KGHSH and CDR2 LQKENI. This CDR3 region has 13 residues. Trimming at V came to 6 bases and at J to 5 bases, leaving 2 bases not matched to a gene. The CDR3 loop reads CASSGQGATEAFF. The CDR3, as DNA: TGTGCCAGCTCCGGACAGGGGGCAACTGAAGCTTTCTTT.

The chain combines TRBV3-1 (or the pseudogene TRBV3-2) with TRBJ1-1; D is ambiguous. This CDR3 is 13 amino acids long. Germline loops: CDR1 LGHDT, CDR2 YNNKEL (reference sequence). The germline V and J ends were trimmed by 0 bases and 2 bases, with 4 bases remaining between them. The CDR3 reads CASSQDPNTEAFF. CDR3 coding DNA: TGTGCCAGCAGCCAAGATCCTAACACTGAAGCTTTCTTT.

The chain recombines TRBV4-1 with TRBJ2-1, with TRBD2 matching over 11 bases. CDR1 is MGHRA, CDR2 YSYEKL, per germline. This CDR3 comprises 19 residues. V gave up 0 bases and J gave up 0 bases; unmatched junction bases: 7. The CDR3 DNA sequence: TGCGCCAGCAGCCAAGATCTCGTTACTAGCGGGAGCTCCTACAATGAGCAGTTCTTC. As protein: CASSQDLVTSGSSYNEQFF.

The gene calls are TRBV9 and TRBJ1-5, with unresolved D. This CDR3 is 14 amino acids long. V was pared by 0 bases and J by 2 bases, with 6 bases between. In germline, CDR1 is SGDLS, CDR2 YYNGEE. The CDR3 loop reads CASSVDGGNQPQHF. As DNA, the CDR3 is TGTGCCAGCAGCGTAGACGGGGGCAATCAGCCCCAGCATTTT.

About this clone: Other nucleotide sequences from this sample produce the same CDR3. The chain has TRBV18 and TRBJ1-1, with a tentative D call TRBD1 (5 bases). Per the germline V gene, CDR1 is KGHSH and CDR2 is LQKENI. With 3 bases removed from V and 4 bases from J, the gap between germline ends came to 6 bases. This CDR3 has 12 amino acids. Here the CDR3 DNA reads TGTGCCAGCTCACCTCAGGGCACTGAAGCTTTCTTT. It codes for CASSPQGTEAFF.

This chain links TRBV7-9 with TRBJ2-1; D is ambiguous. V lost 7 bases to trimming and J lost 6 bases, with 13 bases between them. Germline CDR1 reads SEHNR; CDR2 reads FQNEAQ (reference sequence). The CDR3 is made up of 13 amino acids. The CDR3 spells CASTAQITNEQFF. CDR3 DNA sequence: TGTGCCAGCACCGCCCAGATCACCAATGAGCAGTTCTTC.

The chain has TRBV27 and TRBJ2-3; TRBD1 is a possible D gene (7 bases). Trimming left V 6 bases short and J 3 bases short, with 13 bases between. This CDR3 spans 14 amino acids. Germline lookup yields CDR1 MNHEY and CDR2 SMNVEV (reference sequence). CDR3 sequence (DNA): TGTGCCAGCAGGGAGGGGGCTGGGACAGATACGCAGTATTTT. As protein: CASREGAGTDTQYF.

V gene TRBV7-9 combines with J gene TRBJ2-7; a weak D match, TRBD1 (5 bases). From germline, CDR1 is SEHNR and CDR2 FQNEAQ (reference sequence). The ends were cut back, 1 base at V and 5 bases at J, with 9 bases in the middle. This CDR3 region has 13 residues. The DNA of the CDR3 is TGTGCCAGCAGCTTAGAGACAGCCAACGAGCAGTACTTC. Amino acid sequence: CASSLETANEQYF.

This clone was observed a handful of times. The chain uses TRBV28 and TRBJ1-5; D unclear. Germline V lookup: CDR1 MDHEN, CDR2 SYDVKM. V lost 4 bases to trimming and J lost 3 bases, with 7 bases between them. The CDR3 has 13 residues. The CDR3 DNA reads as TGTGCCAGCAGTTCAGGTTCCAATCAGCCCCAGCATTTT. Protein: CASSSGSNQPQHF.

As for this clone: Different DNA sequences within this sample yield the same CDR3. V is TRBV6-4 and J is TRBJ1-1; perhaps TRBD1 as D (5 bases). Trimming stripped 4 bases from V and 0 bases from J, with 6 bases between. There are 13 residues in the CDR3. Germline loops: CDR1 MRHNA, CDR2 SNTAGT. In DNA, the CDR3 is TGTGCCAGCAGTGCAGGGATGAACACTGAAGCTTTCTTT. This gives the protein CASSAGMNTEAFF.

The V and J genes are TRBV7-3 and TRBJ2-7; 8 nucleotides agree with TRBD2. The CDR3 has 15 residues. The germline V gene encodes CDR1 SGHTA and CDR2 FQGTGA. V gave up 1 base and J gave up 2 bases; unmatched junction bases: 4. CDR3 residues: CASSLSGGTPYEQYF. CDR3 in DNA: TGTGCCAGCAGCTTAAGCGGGGGGACCCCCTACGAGCAGTACTTC.

This rearrangement joins TRBV6-1 to TRBJ1-2, with D perhaps TRBD1 (5 bases). Trimming removed 2 bases at V and 6 bases at J, with 13 bases between. The CDR3 spans 14 residues. CDR1 is MNHNS, CDR2 SASEGT, per germline. In DNA form, the CDR3 reads TGTGCCAGCAGTGAACAGGGAAGGTATGATGGCTACACCTTC. Its protein product is CASSEQGRYDGYTF.

The V gene is TRBV6-5, the J gene TRBJ2-7, with D tentatively TRBD1 (5 bases). This CDR3 region has 13 residues. CDR1 is MNHEY and CDR2 is SVGAGI in the germline V gene. Trimming took off 8 bases at V and 0 bases at J, with 11 bases between the two ends. The CDR3 DNA sequence: TGTGCCAGCCATGCCACAGGCTCCTACGAGCAGTACTTC. It codes for CASHATGSYEQYF.

J is TRBJ2-2 and V is TRBV18; D gene uncertain. Germline CDR1 KGHSH, CDR2 LQKENI. This CDR3 region has 16 residues. The V and J ends lost 4 bases and 0 bases respectively, with 12 bases between them. CDR3 bases: TGTGCCAGCTCACTGACTCTCGTCTCGAACACCGGGGAGCTGTTTTTT. It codes for CASSLTLVSNTGELFF.

J is TRBJ1-1 and V is TRBV11-1, with 7 bases identical to TRBD1. The V gene's germline CDR1 is SGHAT and CDR2 FQDESV (reference sequence). Trimming cost V 4 bases and J 0 bases; bases outside gene matches: 8. This CDR3 comprises 16 residues. CDR3 in amino acids: CASSYDRVTLNTEAFF. The CDR3, as DNA: TGTGCCAGCAGCTACGACAGGGTGACCCTGAACACTGAAGCTTTCTTT.

The gene calls are TRBV6-5 and TRBJ2-7, with 14 nucleotides matching TRBD2. The V gene's germline CDR1 is MNHEY and CDR2 SVGAGI. There are 16 residues in the CDR3. With 2 bases clipped from V and 3 bases from J, the junction kept 3 bases outside the gene matches. CDR3 DNA sequence: TGTGCCAGCAGTTACGCTGGACTAGCGGGGGGCTACGAGCAGTACTTC. It encodes CASSYAGLAGGYEQYF.

As regards this clone: The sample contains more than one DNA sequence encoding this CDR3. J is TRBJ2-1 and V is TRBV19; 7 nucleotides agree with TRBD2. Trimming took 5 bases from V and 0 from J; bases not matched to a gene: 4. In germline, CDR1 is LNHDA, CDR2 SQIVND (reference sequence). The CDR3 totals 15 residues. The CDR3 DNA is TGTGCCAGTAGTCTTGGGGGGGGCTCCTACAATGAGCAGTTCTTC. Its translation is CASSLGGGSYNEQFF.

The table lists this clone with a few counts. V is TRBV30 and J is TRBJ1-4, with 8 nucleotides matching TRBD1. V lost 2 bases to trimming and J lost 4 bases; unmatched junction nucleotides: 6. From germline, CDR1 is GTSNPN and CDR2 SVGIG (reference sequence). CDR3 length: 15 residues. The CDR3 DNA sequence: TGTGCCTGGAGTCCGCCGGACAGGGATAATGAAAAACTGTTTTTT. Protein: CAWSPPDRDNEKLFF.

J is TRBJ2-2 and V is TRBV27; 10 bases are a match to TRBD2. The junction had 3 bases not matched to a gene; V was cut back by 5 bases and J by 3 bases. Per the germline V gene, CDR1 is MNHEY and CDR2 is SMNVEV (reference sequence). CDR3 length equals 15 residues. The CDR3 nucleotides read TGTGCCAGCAGTCCTAGCGGGAGAGACACCGGGGAGCTGTTTTTT. Its translation: CASSPSGRDTGELFF.

The J gene is TRBJ2-5, the V gene TRBV5-8; TRBD2 aligns across 7 bases. J lost 2 bases, V lost 4 bases, and 8 bases had no gene match. The CDR3 totals 15 residues. The germline gives CDR1 SGHTS, CDR2 YDEGEE. CDR3 DNA: TGTGCCAGCAGCCTATTAGGGAGGGGACAAGAGACCCAGTACTTC. This gives the protein CASSLLGRGQETQYF.

This clone is a singleton in its sample. The V call is TRBV6-5, the J call TRBJ2-7; D is possibly TRBD2 (5 bases). V gave up 5 bases and J gave up 2 bases, with 13 bases separating them. Germline loops: CDR1 MNHEY, CDR2 SVGAGI. The CDR3 is 14 amino acids. In nucleotides, the CDR3 is TGTGCCAGCAGTAGATTAGACGGGGCCTACGAGCAGTACTTC. Its translation: CASSRLDGAYEQYF.

V gene TRBV5-5 combines with J gene TRBJ1-1; possibly TRBD1 for D (5 bases). Germline CDR1 SGHKS, CDR2 YYEKEE (reference sequence). The CDR3 contains 15 residues. Trimming pared 1 base from V and 0 bases from J, leaving 10 bases between. CDR3 region: CASSLLSGLNTEAFF. CDR3 nucleotides: TGTGCCAGCAGCTTGCTGTCAGGGCTGAACACTGAAGCTTTCTTT.

V and J are TRBV30 and TRBJ1-4; tentatively, D is TRBD1 (5 bases). The V end was cut by 0 bases, the J end by 7 bases, with 15 bases between. The CDR3 has 15 residues. Germline values: CDR1 GTSNPN, CDR2 SVGIG (reference sequence). The CDR3 sequence is CAWSVPGVLGEKLFF. CDR3 bases: TGTGCCTGGAGTGTTCCGGGGGTCCTCGGTGAAAAACTGTTTTTT. The variable domain in full, completed from reference TRBV30 and TRBJ1-4, reads SQTIHQWPATLVQPVGSPLSLECTVEGTSNPNLYWYRQAAGRGLQLLFYSVGIGQISSEVPQNLSASRPQDRQFILSSKKLLLSDSGFYLCAWSVPGVLGEKLFFGSGTQLSVL.

The chain has TRBV4-3 and TRBJ2-2; TRBD2 agrees at 8 bases. CDR3 length: 17 amino acids. Per the germline V gene, CDR1 is LGHNA and CDR2 is YSLEER. V dropped 4 bases and J dropped 0; count of bases not matched to a gene: 7. The CDR3 loop is CASSRYGRGANTGELFF. The CDR3 nucleotides are TGCGCCAGCAGCCGATACGGGAGGGGCGCGAACACCGGGGAGCTGTTTTTT.

This clone was counted once. This chain uses TRBV5-4 with TRBJ1-6, with D unresolved. Trimming left V 4 bases short and J 3 bases short, with 8 bases between. Germline-derived CDR1 and CDR2 are SGHNT and YYREEE (reference sequence). This CDR3 is built from 14 residues. Here the CDR3 reads CASSSGSYNSPLHF. For the CDR3, the DNA is TGTGCCAGCAGCAGCGGCAGCTATAATTCACCCCTCCACTTT. The variable domain in full, with the rest retrieved from reference TRBV5-4 and TRBJ1-6, is ETGVTQSPTHLIKTRGQQVTLRCSSQSGHNTVSWYQQALGQGPQFIFQYYREEENGRGNFPPRFSGLQFPNYSSELNVNALELDDSALYLCASSSGSYNSPLHFGNGTRLTVT.